Following are 21 T cell receptor beta chains from one sample sequenced in a study of CD8+ T cells in alopecia areata. Extracted from the samples, RNA was reverse transcribed into cDNA to serve as the sequencing template. Method: immunoSEQ multiplex PCR; TCRdb's copy keeps in-frame clones and lacks some. In the table there are around 190,000 clones, around three fifths of which are singletons. Material for sequencing was CD8+ T cells sorted from blood. The receptor set was obtained from a human donor in good health.

J is TRBJ1-1 and V is TRBV9, with a weak D call TRBD1 (5 bases). V dropped 4 bases and J dropped 1 base, with 17 bases sitting between them. The V gene's germline CDR1 is SGDLS and CDR2 YYNGEE. This CDR3 contains 16 residues. The chain's CDR3 is CASSSKAQGRNTEAFF. CDR3 sequence (DNA): TGTGCCAGCAGCTCTAAAGCTCAGGGCCGGAACACTGAAGCTTTCTTT. Using reference TRBV9 and TRBJ1-1 for the parts outside the CDR3, the full variable domain is DSGVTQTPKHLITATGQRVTLRCSPRSGDLSVYWYQQSLDQGLQFLIQYYNGEERAKGNILERFSAQQFPDLHSELNLSSLELGDSALYFCASSSKAQGRNTEAFFGQGTRLTVV.

The V call is TRBV5-1, the J call TRBJ1-1; 8 bases line up with TRBD1. This CDR3 contains 13 residues. Germline loops: CDR1 SGHRS, CDR2 YFSETQ. V was clipped by 3 bases and J by 4 bases; unmatched bases: 2. CDR3 in DNA: TGCGCCAGCAGCTCAGGGGGCCCCACTGAAGCTTTCTTT. It specifies CASSSGGPTEAFF.

In this sample, this clone turned up a few times. The chain recombines TRBV29-1 with TRBJ2-2; D might be TRBD2 (6 bases). V gave up 6 bases and J gave up 3 bases, with 14 bases separating them. Germline-derived CDR1 and CDR2 are SQVTM and ANQGSEA. CDR3 length: 14 amino acids. The CDR3 loop reads CSVAGTEDTGELFF. CDR3 coding DNA: TGCAGCGTCGCCGGGACTGAGGACACCGGGGAGCTGTTTTTT.

The gene calls are TRBV5-4 and TRBJ2-3, with D uncertain. The CDR3 is 13 residues long. Between the trimmed V and J ends, which lost 0 bases and 6 bases, there was a span of 8 bases. Germline CDR1 SGHNT, CDR2 YYREEE (reference sequence). CDR3 bases: TGTGCCAGCAGCTTGGCTTACCAGGATACGCAGTATTTT. The encoded protein is CASSLAYQDTQYF.

This clone has a handful of counts. The V and J genes are TRBV30 and TRBJ1-3; D is unclear. Germline loops: CDR1 GTSNPN, CDR2 SVGIG (reference sequence). V lost 0 bases and J 9 bases, leaving 6 bases between the germline ends. CDR3 length: 11 residues. The CDR3, as DNA: TGTGCCTGGAGTGTACTAGGCACCATATATTTT. Amino acid sequence: CAWSVLGTIYF. The variable domain in full, completed from reference TRBV30 and TRBJ1-3, reads SQTIHQWPATLVQPVGSPLSLECTVEGTSNPNLYWYRQAAGRGLQLLFYSVGIGQISSEVPQNLSASRPQDRQFILSSKKLLLSDSGFYLCAWSVLGTIYFGEGSWLTVV.

This clone was seen once. The J gene is TRBJ1-2, the V gene TRBV9; unclear D gene. Per the germline V gene, CDR1 is SGDLS and CDR2 is YYNGEE. The CDR3 is 13 amino acids. V was pared by 3 bases and J by 3 bases, with 9 bases between. The CDR3: CASSETSDYGYTF. Written as DNA, the CDR3 is TGTGCCAGCAGCGAAACTAGCGACTATGGCTACACCTTC.

This clone came up a few times. This chain links TRBV14 with TRBJ2-7, with 9 bases that match TRBD1. The germline CDR1 and CDR2 sequences are SGHDN and FVKESK. This CDR3 region has 19 residues. Trimming removed 0 bases from V and 0 bases from J; junction bases left unmatched: 12. The DNA for the CDR3 is TGTGCCAGCAGCCAAGAGGAGCCACAGGGGGCGCGGAGCTCCTACGAGCAGTACTTC. This encodes CASSQEEPQGARSSYEQYF.

Only one count was recorded for this clone. V and J are TRBV2 and TRBJ2-3, with 9 positions matching TRBD1. Trimming removed 6 bases from V and 2 bases from J; junction bases left unmatched: 21. Looked up from germline, CDR1 is SNHLY and CDR2 is FYNNEI. This CDR3 spans 20 amino acids. The CDR3 bases are TGTGCCAGCAGCACAACGCTCCGTCCCGGGACAGGGACCGACACAGATACGCAGTATTTT. It specifies CASSTTLRPGTGTDTDTQYF.

This clone was observed a few times. This rearrangement joins TRBV6-6 to TRBJ2-3; tentatively, D is TRBD2 (5 bases). Germline V gene sequence: CDR1 MNHNY, CDR2 SVGAGI (reference sequence). Trimming shortened V by 9 bases and J by 0 bases, and 13 bases separated the two germline ends. This CDR3 contains 14 residues. CDR3: CASRTGISTDTQYF. DNA for the CDR3: TGTGCCAGTAGGACGGGGATAAGCACAGATACGCAGTATTTT.

The V call is TRBV15, the J call TRBJ2-2; D perhaps matches TRBD2 (5 bases). Trimming removed 5 bases from V and 2 bases from J, with 6 bases in between. The CDR3 runs to 13 residues. The V gene's germline CDR1 is LNHNV and CDR2 YYDKDF (reference sequence). The CDR3 DNA reads TGTGCCACCAGCGAGGGTAACACCGGGGAGCTGTTTTTT. As protein: CATSEGNTGELFF.

V gene TRBV19 combines with J gene TRBJ1-2; D ambiguous. V lost 0 bases and J lost 4, with 12 bases in between. There are 15 residues in the CDR3. In germline, CDR1 is LNHDA, CDR2 SQIVND (reference sequence). DNA of the CDR3: TGTGCCAGTAGTATAGATCGTGGTCGGTTCTATGGCTACACCTTC. This codes for CASSIDRGRFYGYTF.

Only a few counts were recorded for this clone. The chain employs TRBV6-6 and TRBJ2-1; D remains ambiguous. Trimming cost V 6 bases and J 3 bases, with 12 bases left between them. Germline assignment: CDR1 MNHNY and CDR2 SVGAGI (reference sequence). CDR3 length equals 14 residues. CDR3 bases: TGTGCCAGCAGCCCTGGGGTGGTCTACAATGAGCAGTTCTTC. Translating it yields CASSPGVVYNEQFF.

This clone was seen only a few times. The chain recombines TRBV30 with TRBJ1-2, with 8 bases aligning to TRBD1. V shed 4 bases, J shed 5 bases, and the junction held 12 bases outside the gene matches. This CDR3 spans 15 amino acids. Per the germline V gene, CDR1 is GTSNPN and CDR2 is SVGIG (reference sequence). CDR3 loop: CAWTDRAPSIYGYTF. The CDR3 bases are TGTGCCTGGACGGACAGGGCCCCCTCAATTTATGGCTACACCTTC. Based on the CDR3 plus reference TRBV30 and TRBJ1-2, the full variable domain is SQTIHQWPATLVQPVGSPLSLECTVEGTSNPNLYWYRQAAGRGLQLLFYSVGIGQISSEVPQNLSASRPQDRQFILSSKKLLLSDSGFYLCAWTDRAPSIYGYTFGSGTRLTVV.

The V and J genes are TRBV15 and TRBJ2-7; the match to TRBD1 covers 7 bases. CDR1 and CDR2 from the germline V gene are LNHNV and YYDKDF (reference sequence). J lost 2 bases, V lost 8 bases, and 3 bases had no gene match. There are 12 residues in the CDR3. The CDR3 DNA reads as TGTGCCACCCGGGACAGTACCTACGAGCAGTACTTC. Amino acid sequence: CATRDSTYEQYF.

This clone was seen more than once but under ten times. The chain carries TRBV29-1 and TRBJ2-3; D assignment may be TRBD1 or TRBD2 (5 bases each). Germline V gives CDR1 SQVTM, CDR2 ANQGSEA. CDR3 length equals 16 residues. The V end lost 3 bases, the J end lost 4 bases, and 20 bases lay between the germline ends. The CDR3 DNA reads TGCAGCGTTGACGGAGTGGGACCCCCACCCCCAGATACGCAGTATTTT. Protein: CSVDGVGPPPPDTQYF.

On this clone itself: The sample holds other DNA sequences that translate to the same CDR3. The chain links TRBV5-6 to TRBJ1-1, with TRBD1 matching 11 bases. V shed 3 bases and J 4 bases; nucleotides not matched to a gene: 2. The CDR3 has 14 amino acids. Per germline, CDR1 SGHDT and CDR2 YYEEEE. The CDR3 bases are TGTGCCAGCAGCTGGGGACAGGGGGGCACTGAAGCTTTCTTT. As protein: CASSWGQGGTEAFF.

The chain joins TRBV9 to TRBJ1-6; TRBD1 matches 7 bases. Germline CDR1 SGDLS, CDR2 YYNGEE. With V trimmed by 3 bases and J by 1 base, 7 bases remained unmatched. The CDR3 spans 17 residues. The CDR3 loop reads CASSEEGGESYNSPLHF. The CDR3 DNA sequence: TGTGCCAGCAGCGAAGAAGGGGGCGAATCCTATAATTCACCCCTCCACTTT.

This clone came up a few times. This chain connects TRBV29-1 to TRBJ1-2; D is ambiguous. CDR3 length equals 13 residues. Germline V lookup: CDR1 SQVTM, CDR2 ANQGSEA. V dropped 5 bases and J dropped 8 bases, with 18 bases sitting between them. The CDR3 protein is CSVPDGISNGYTF. In nucleotides, the CDR3 is TGCAGCGTTCCGGACGGAATCTCTAACGGCTACACCTTC. The complete variable domain, with remaining parts taken from reference TRBV29-1 and TRBJ1-2, reads SAVISQKPSRDICQRGTSLTIQCQVDSQVTMMFWYRQQPGQSLTLIATANQGSEATYESGFVIDKFPISRPNLTFSTLTVSNMSPEDSSIYLCSVPDGISNGYTFGSGTRLTVV.

Only one count was recorded for this clone. The V gene is TRBV5-1, the J gene TRBJ2-7, with D tentatively TRBD1 (6 bases). Between the trimmed V and J ends, which lost 4 bases and 2 bases, there was a span of 16 bases. CDR1 is SGHRS, CDR2 YFSETQ, per germline. The CDR3 runs 15 residues. CDR3 bases: TGCGCCAGCAGCGGTGGGACACCCCCACCCTACGAGCAGTACTTC. It yields the protein CASSGGTPPPYEQYF.

This clone was counted at least ten times. The V and J genes are TRBV6-1 and TRBJ2-7; 9 positions match TRBD1. CDR3 length: 14 amino acids. Germline V gene lookup returns CDR1 MNHNS and CDR2 SASEGT. J gave up 5 bases and V 5 bases, and 7 bases lay outside the gene matches. CDR3 sequence reads: CASSLDRGTNEQYF. The CDR3 DNA is TGTGCCAGCAGTCTCGACAGGGGGACCAACGAGCAGTACTTC.

This clone was seen a few times. The chain combines TRBV9 with TRBJ1-1, with D hard to call. This CDR3 has 15 residues. Germline V lookup: CDR1 SGDLS, CDR2 YYNGEE. V shed 4 bases and J shed 0 bases, with 13 bases lying between them. CDR3 DNA sequence: TGTGCCAGCAGCCCATCCAACAACCTGAACACTGAAGCTTTCTTT. This codes for CASSPSNNLNTEAFF.